These 8 T cell receptor beta chains originate from one sample sequenced in a study of blood T cells in healthy people across ages. It was with a sample-barcoded 5' primer and a J-beta primer mix that a second PCR of about 6 to 11 cycles was run. TCRdb itself ran the 5' RACE reads through MiXCR, one entry per CDR3 protein. The sample consists of about 1.5 million distinct CDR3 sequences, less than 45% of them appearing once. The specimen was blood. The receptor set was obtained from a woman aged 18-29 years in good health.

J is TRBJ1-5 and V is TRBV12-3 or TRBV12-4; 8 positions agree with TRBD1. This CDR3 comprises 14 residues. Germline trimming cut 6 bases from V and 7 bases from J; bases unmatched to any gene: 8. In DNA form, the CDR3 reads TGTGCCAGCAGCCCGCTCGGGACAGGACAGCCCCAGCATTTT. Amino acids: CASSPLGTGQPQHF.

CDR3 amino acids: CASSYSLGGGSGADTQYF. Here the CDR3 DNA reads TGTGCCAGCAGTTACTCGTTAGGTGGCGGGAGTGGTGCAGATACGCAGTATTTT. The chain is built from TRBV6-5 and TRBJ2-3, with 7 bases aligning to TRBD2. The CDR3 totals 18 residues. V shed 0 bases and J 4 bases; nucleotides not matched to a gene: 13. Germline V gives CDR1 MNHEY, CDR2 SVGAGI.

This clonotype was detected only a few times. For the CDR3, the DNA is TGCGCCAGCAGCCAAGATTATCTCGGCGGGGGGAGAGAGACCCAGTACTTC. It yields the protein CASSQDYLGGGRETQYF. This chain joins TRBV4-1 and TRBJ2-7; 8 bases fit TRBD2. The better agreement between TRBJ2-5 and the DNA end casts doubt on the J call. CDR3 length: 17 amino acids. Germline CDR1 is MGHRA and CDR2 is YSYEKL.

The rearrangement uses TRBV6-6 and TRBJ2-1, with TRBD2 as a possible D gene (6 bases). Germline loops: CDR1 MNHNY, CDR2 SVGAGI (reference sequence). There are 15 residues in the CDR3. V lost 6 bases, J lost 0 bases, and 12 bases lay in between. The CDR3: CASRYGSGSYNEQFF. CDR3 coding DNA: TGTGCCAGCAGGTACGGGAGTGGCTCCTACAATGAGCAGTTCTTC.

The CDR3 loop is CASSSSFEQFF. The CDR3 DNA follows: TGTGCCAGCAGTTCCTCGTTCGAGCAGTTCTTC. The rearrangement links TRBV12-3 or TRBV12-4 to TRBJ2-1; D not resolved. The CDR3 is 11 amino acids. V was shortened by 4 bases and J by 10 bases, with 8 bases between the two germline ends.

The sample holds a few counts of this clonotype. This rearrangement joins TRBV27 to TRBJ2-1; D uncertain. Germline CDR1 is MNHEY and CDR2 is SMNVEV (reference sequence). The CDR3 covers 15 residues. With 6 bases removed from V and 0 bases from J, the gap between germline ends came to 12 bases. The CDR3 region is CASSRYSSSYNEQFF. The CDR3 DNA sequence: TGTGCCAGCAGCCGGTACTCAAGCTCCTACAATGAGCAGTTCTTC.

This chain joins TRBV15 and TRBJ2-7, with unresolved D. V lost 5 bases and J 3 bases, leaving 11 bases between the germline ends. This CDR3 spans 13 amino acids. Germline assignment: CDR1 LNHNV and CDR2 YYDKDF (reference sequence). The CDR3 sequence: CATSPERIYEQYF. CDR3 DNA sequence: TGTGCCACCAGCCCGGAAAGGATCTACGAGCAGTACTTC.

This rearrangement joins TRBV5-4 to TRBJ2-5, with D possibly matching TRBD2 (5 bases). Germline V gives CDR1 SGHNT, CDR2 YYREEE (reference sequence). This CDR3 region has 13 residues. Trimming left V 4 bases short and J 11 bases short, with 18 bases between. The CDR3 coding sequence is TGTGCCAGCAGCCGGACCTCGGAGGCAGAGCAGTACTTC. Protein sequence: CASSRTSEAEQYF.